This T cell receptor beta chain was captured by sequencing in a study of regulatory T cells in long-lasting Graves disease. Time point specified: persistent/refractory GD, antithyroid drugs over 5 years with positive TRAb. After RNA was extracted from PBMCs, the TCR library was made from it. Combining iRepertoire HTBI primers with Arm-PCR of CDR3 regions, the authors built TCR beta libraries. TCRdb reprocessed the multiplex PCR reads with MiXCR, giving one entry per CDR3 protein. This sample carries over 250,000 distinct CDR3 sequences, 22% of them seen once, and the ten largest clones take just over 55%. The CDR3 extends over 15 amino acids. Germline V CDR1 and CDR2: MNHEY, SMNVEV (reference sequence). Overall study results and limits: Only a small sample size was used, which may have cut accuracy. Patients with persistent disease showed a bias toward TRBV28, TRBJ1-2 and TRBJ2-5. Newly diagnosed Graves' patients exceeded persistent ones in TCR diversity. Shared public clonotypes totalled a few thousand in persistent patients, compared with about 930 in new patients.

Points on this clonotype: Antigen: not known.

Sequenced here: peripheral blood mononuclear cells (PBMCs), sampled when the disease was refractory, from a patient treated with antithyroid drugs. The rearrangement joins TRBV27 to TRBJ2-1; the D gene could be TRBD1 or TRBD2 (5 bases each). The sequence derives from a female donor with Graves disease. The CDR3 nucleotides read TGTGTCATCGGGCTAGCCCGGACAAACTACAATGAGCAGTTCTTC. Protein: CVIGLARTNYNEQFF.